This T cell receptor (beta chain) was identified in a study of T cell responses to AZD1222 COVID-19 vaccine (dated by TCRdb to the early 2020s). Notes on the research overall: A total of under 250 trial participants underwent TCR sequencing, of whom about 200 had received two doses of AZD1222 and 26 had received two doses of the MenACWY control vaccine. Trial participants were enrolled by age into 18-55, 56-69 and 70-plus year subgroups, with around 150, 28 and 57 TCR-sequenced participants respectively.

The investigation overall reported the following: In the small 56-69-year group, the increase in depth fell short of significance, most likely because of low power. After two AZD1222 doses, both the breadth and the depth of spike-specific TCRs were significantly higher than at day 0 and than in MenACWY recipients. Participants were mostly white British and included more females than males, and it was suggested by the authors that clonal diversity may have been underestimated. No day 14 peak-response samples were available, so repertoires were characterized only after the peak T cell response. Conclusions about previously exposed vaccinees are limited, since just five or six AZD1222 recipients were seropositive for SARS-CoV-2 at baseline. Epitopes outside the regions mutated in the B.1.351 and B.1.1.7 variants were reportedly recognized by nearly half of the unique spike-specific TCRs. The whole spike protein was spanned by vaccine-associated CD4 TCRs, and dominant responses were seen in regions 160-218 and 743-854.

This specimen's time point label, interpreted: about 28 days (+/-7) after the second vaccine dose. Because spike-specific TCR depth and breadth did not differ between the two schedules, AZD1222 recipients who got a second dose at roughly 4 weeks were pooled with those who got a second dose at roughly 12 weeks. Vaccinee samples came from UK trials COV001 and COV002, including a single-blind randomized controlled phase 2/3 trial of AZD1222 (ChAdOx1 nCoV-19) in healthy adults. For TCRbeta chain sequencing, PBMC samples were collected from trial participants at day 0 and at day 28 after the second dose. Reading from cysteine to phenylalanine, the CDR3 counts 16 amino acids. The sequence is cut down to CDR3 DNA, 48 bases in frame from base 1. Here V drops 7 bases and J drops 0 bases, and the junction holds 7 bases not matched to any gene. From a lookup of the germline V gene, CDR1 and CDR2 are KGHDR and SFDVKD.

The CDR3 regions of human TCRbeta chains were analyzed by immunosequencing. On the study's bioinformatics: TCRs in the repertoires were matched against a reference library of SARS-CoV-2-specific TCRs that had been generated with the MIRA antigen-specificity platform. Breadth meant the fraction of unique TCRs that were SARS-CoV-2-associated, whereas depth meant the fraction of total T cells that were SARS-CoV-2-associated. Using the MIRA data, every spike-specific TCR was mapped to the spike region that the TCR reacted to and assigned to either a CD4 or a CD8 class. Log10-transformed breadth and depth values were compared by one-way ANOVA with Sidak's multiple comparisons tests. TCRdb holds this immuneACCESS table with in-frame rearrangements only. Some clones are missing; in checked studies, unresolved V genes explain under half, and the rest has no known cause. D and trimming come from the DNA, and the V and J calls and clone size come from that table. The sample table lists approximately 110,000 clones, 70% to 90% of them with a count of one. The biggest ten clones account for over 2% of the sample.

On this clone itself: No antigen is known for it. Base qualities are not at hand, and no much larger clone is one base apart.

The chain links TRBV24-1 with TRBJ2-3; 9 bases in the middle match TRBD2. This receptor was taken from an adult who received the AZD1222 COVID-19 vaccine. The sequenced sample was peripheral blood, obtained 28 days after the second AZD1222 dose. The CDR3 protein: CATSKTSGASTDTQYF. The DNA reads TGTGCCACCAGCAAGACTAGCGGAGCTAGCACAGATACGCAGTATTTT.